A selection of T cell receptor beta chains follows, all from one sample in a study of blood T cell repertoires in COVID-19. TCRdb's table, derived via immunoSEQ multiplex PCR, lists solely in-frame clones and lacks some. The sample records about 400,000 clones, more than 85% being singletons. Input material: PBMCs or T cells enriched from blood (not recorded which). All receptors derive from a woman between 25 and 40 years old who had recovered from COVID-19. Both conserved end residues are part of each CDR3. D genes are given only for firm matches. Some rows mark clone size as missing; the rest say once, few, many or name a class of expanded clone.

v_gene	abundance	d_gene	j_gene	CDR3aa	CDR3nt
TRBV7-9	-	TRBD2	TRBJ2-1	CASSPSGRNNEQFF	TGTGCCAGCAGCCCCAGCGGGAGGAACAATGAGCAGTTCTTC
TRBV5-4	-	-	TRBJ2-7	CASSLVGGRDEQYF	TGTGCCAGCAGCTTGGTAGGGGGTCGGGACGAGCAGTACTTC
TRBV7-2	-	-	TRBJ2-1	CASSFQGFSYNEQFF	TGTGCCAGCAGCTTTCAGGGTTTCTCCTACAATGAGCAGTTCTTC
TRBV7-8	-	-	TRBJ2-1	CASSRFRSYNEQFF	TGTGCCAGCAGCCGATTCCGCTCCTACAATGAGCAGTTCTTC
TRBV5-4	-	-	TRBJ2-7	CASSLEGVSTSYEQYF	TGTGCCAGCAGCTTGGAGGGAGTCAGTACCTCCTACGAGCAGTACTTC
TRBV28	-	-	TRBJ2-1	CASSLGTGATWAYNEQFF	TGTGCCAGCAGTTTGGGGACTGGGGCAACTTGGGCGTACAATGAGCAGTTCTTC
TRBV10-3	-	TRBD2	TRBJ2-3	CAISATSGGAGDTQYF	TGTGCCATCAGTGCAACTAGCGGGGGGGCGGGAGATACGCAGTATTTT
TRBV6-5	-	-	TRBJ1-2	CASSYWGTDFNYGYTF	TGTGCCAGCAGTTACTGGGGGACTGATTTTAACTATGGCTACACCTTC
TRBV24-1	-	-	TRBJ1-2	CATSEPTPRDGYTF	TGTGCCACCAGTGAGCCAACCCCACGGGATGGCTACACCTTC
TRBV7-9	-	-	TRBJ2-2	CASSFTSPGELFF	TGTGCCAGCAGCTTTACTAGCCCCGGGGAGCTGTTTTTT
TRBV15	once	TRBD1	TRBJ2-6	CATSRDNRGTSGANVLTF	TGTGCCACCAGCAGAGATAACAGGGGAACCTCTGGGGCCAACGTCCTGACTTTC
TRBV28	-	TRBD2	TRBJ2-3	CASIERGGQSDTQYF	TGTGCCAGCATAGAGCGGGGGGGCCAGTCAGATACGCAGTATTTT
TRBV18	-	-	TRBJ2-1	CASSPYGVGNEQFF	TGTGCCAGCTCACCATACGGGGTTGGGAATGAGCAGTTCTTC
TRBV27	-	TRBD1	TRBJ2-5	CASSPVDRQETQYF	TGTGCCAGCAGTCCCGTGGACAGGCAAGAGACCCAGTACTTC
TRBV5-1	-	TRBD1	TRBJ2-2	CASSLLEDRGIPGELFF	TGCGCCAGCAGCTTGTTGGAGGACAGGGGTATCCCCGGGGAGCTGTTTTTT
TRBV30	-	-	TRBJ1-6	CAGCLSEADSPLHF	TGTGCCGGGTGCCTCTCGGAGGCTGATTCACCCCTCCACTTT
TRBV2	once	TRBD1	TRBJ2-6	CASSYRDRGPAGANVLTF	TGTGCCAGCAGTTACCGGGACAGGGGGCCGGCAGGGGCCAACGTCCTGACTTTC
TRBV27	-	TRBD2	TRBJ2-7	CASSYTSGSNEQYF	TGTGCCAGCAGTTACACTAGCGGGAGCAACGAGCAGTACTTC
TRBV19	-	TRBD1	TRBJ1-2	CASSTLTGGEGYTF	TGTGCCAGTAGTACCCTAACAGGGGGCGAGGGCTACACCTTC
TRBV27	-	-	TRBJ2-5	CASSFFSGGEETQYF	TGTGCCAGCAGTTTTTTTAGCGGAGGAGAAGAGACCCAGTACTTC
TRBV5-1	-	TRBD2	TRBJ2-3	CASSLGSSGATDTQYF	TGCGCCAGCAGCTTGGGATCCAGCGGGGCCACAGATACGCAGTATTTT
TRBV27	-	-	TRBJ1-5	CASSLSGDQPQHF	TGTGCCAGCAGTTTAAGTGGAGATCAGCCCCAGCATTTT
TRBV29-1	-	-	TRBJ2-1	CSVEGHRDSPYNEQFF	TGCAGCGTTGAAGGCCACCGGGACTCCCCCTACAATGAGCAGTTCTTC
TRBV7-8	-	-	TRBJ2-7	CASSLTDYEQYF	TGTGCCAGCAGCCTGACAGATTACGAGCAGTACTTC
TRBV7-2	-	-	TRBJ1-1	CASSSASGSTEAFF	TGTGCCAGCAGCTCCGCCTCCGGGTCCACTGAAGCTTTCTTT
TRBV7-8	-	-	TRBJ2-3	CASSSRPLRGTDTQYF	TGTGCCAGCAGCTCGCGGCCCCTCCGAGGCACAGATACGCAGTATTTT
TRBV7-2	-	-	TRBJ2-2	CASSRLGLSNTGELFF	TGTGCCAGCAGCAGACTAGGACTTTCGAACACCGGGGAGCTGTTTTTT
TRBV19	-	TRBD1	TRBJ2-5	CASMEGGRETQYF	TGTGCCAGTATGGAAGGGGGCAGGGAGACCCAGTACTTC
TRBV30	few	TRBD1	TRBJ1-5	CAWSKGQAPAQHF	TGTGCCTGGAGTAAGGGACAGGCCCCCGCTCAGCATTTT
TRBV9	-	-	TRBJ1-6	CASSAPQGNNSPLHF	TGTGCCAGCAGCGCCCCACAGGGAAATAATTCACCCCTCCACTTT
TRBV13	-	TRBD2	TRBJ2-5	CASSLRLAGGQETQYF	TGTGCCAGCAGCCTTCGACTAGCGGGGGGCCAAGAGACCCAGTACTTC
TRBV4-1	-	-	TRBJ2-1	CASSQELYRYNEQFF	TGCGCCAGCAGCCAAGAGTTATACAGATACAATGAGCAGTTCTTC
TRBV7-8	-	-	TRBJ1-4	CASSRQAPATNEKLFF	TGTGCCAGCAGCCGCCAAGCCCCCGCAACTAATGAAAAACTGTTTTTT
TRBV19	-	-	TRBJ2-1	CASKVQDSSYNEQFF	TGTGCCAGTAAAGTCCAGGATAGCTCCTACAATGAGCAGTTCTTC
TRBV15	few	TRBD2	TRBJ2-1	CATSRLGGTSGINEQFF	TGTGCCACCAGCAGACTGGGGGGGACTAGCGGGATCAATGAGCAGTTCTTC